This T cell receptor (delta chain) emerged from a study of DNA immune sequencing with unique molecular identifiers (dated by TCRdb to about 2020). About the study as a whole: Immunomagnetic cell separation was used to enrich gammadelta T cells from buffy coats, and the genomic DNA of the enriched gammadelta T cells was then sequenced. gammadelta T cells were enriched from PBMC of approximately eleven healthy individuals by fluorescence-activated cell sorting. For the enriched versus non-enriched comparison, roughly 0.095 ug enriched gammadelta T-cell DNA and roughly 1 ug non-enriched PBMC DNA were sequenced. The study developed and validated an ultrasensitive DNA-based TRD repertoire sequencing method using PCR-introduced unique molecular identifiers. Validation of the method was performed on synthetic reference molecules and on blood samples from healthy individuals. All donors were healthy people, and 9 to 11 of the donors were profiled using sorted gammadelta T cells from peripheral blood. Summary of the overall study and its limitations: Variation in TRD repertoire diversity was observed between healthy donors, with several donors found to be highly oligoclonal, in that the top 5 clonotypes exceeded half of productive molecules. Among clonotypes from healthy donors, the most common TRD rearrangement was TRDV2 paired with TRDJ1. The primer-based approach is unable to detect novel TRD sequences that the primers do not target.

Trimming accounts for 2 bases at V and 4 bases at J, while the number of junction bases matched to no gene is 34. The germline V gene provides CDR1 TSWWSYY and CDR2 QGS. Taken from cysteine to phenylalanine, the CDR3 has 26 residues. The DNA shown is the 78-base CDR3, in frame from base 1. As for this clone: The clone's antigen remains unknown. A far larger clone is a single base away, which makes a read error likely. The sample contains more than one DNA sequence encoding this CDR3.

The receptor library was made with multiplex PCR. A 32-plex assay amplified the genomic DNA, with primers for all 8 TRDV and 4 TRDJ genes spanning the CDR3. A 12-nucleotide UMI was added during roughly 3 barcoding PCR cycles, followed by a second PCR with Illumina adapter primers. AMPure XP beads were used to purify the libraries, and library quality was checked on a Fragment Analyzer using the HS NGS Fragment kit. Sequencing used an Illumina MiniSeq mid-output kit with roughly 19% PhiX and 150 cycles of paired-end reads. The original pipeline was this. MIGEC version 1.2.9 was used to process reads, grouping reads by UMI and building error-corrected consensus sequences. Post-processing used modified VDJtools version 1.2.1 scripts and the tcR R package. In TCRdb, clones were called once more from the public reads by CATT, and rows of identical DNA were later combined. These V and J calls originate from TCRdb's pipeline instead of the authors' own analysis. This sample is represented by under 2,500 delta-chain clones; around 6.2% of them were singletons. The ten largest account for 53% of the sample.

The receptor was derived from a human donor in good health. The chain joins TRDV1 to TRDJ1, with 13 junctional bases fitting TRDD3. Assignment of the J gene here rests on matching the DNA to germline, because TCRdb gives none. The sample was gamma-delta T cells from buffy coat blood. For the CDR3, the sequence is CALGESAPYHPPHWGIRGIPLDKLIF. The bases are TGTGCTCTTGGGGAATCGGCCCCCTACCACCCACCTCACTGGGGGATACGCGGCATACCTCTCGATAAACTCATCTTT.